The rows below give T cell receptor beta chains drawn from one sample of a study of blood T cell repertoires in COVID-19. Measured with immunoSEQ multiplex PCR; TCRdb has only the in-frame clones, and not every one. The table records about 320,000 clones, around 92% of them present only once. Sample: peripheral blood. The source of these receptors is a woman younger than 45 with COVID-19, enrolled during active disease. Each CDR3 is given with its conserved first and last residue. D genes are given only for firm matches. Rows may omit the clone size; those that give it use once, few, many or a size class.

cdr3_aa cdr3_nt v_call d_call clone_size j_call
CASSQIGEFEAFF TGTGCCAGCAGTCAAATTGGGGAGTTCGAAGCTTTCTTT TRBV27 - - TRBJ1-1
CASSEASLSYNEQFF TGCGCCAGCAGCGAAGCGTCTCTCTCCTACAATGAGCAGTTCTTC TRBV5-1 - - TRBJ2-1
CASNPQGVGTDTQYF TGTGCCAGCAATCCTCAGGGGGTTGGCACAGATACGCAGTATTTT TRBV2 TRBD1 - TRBJ2-3
CARRSDRGLNSPLHF TGTGCCAGAAGATCGGACAGGGGATTGAATTCACCCCTCCACTTT TRBV5-3 TRBD1 - TRBJ1-6
CASSDSGQPEKLFF TGTGCCAGCAGTGACTCGGGACAGCCTGAAAAACTGTTTTTT TRBV6-4 TRBD1 - TRBJ1-4
CASSLRTGISYEQYF TGCGCCAGCAGCCTACGGACAGGGATCTCCTACGAGCAGTACTTC TRBV5-1 TRBD1 - TRBJ2-7
CASSLAGGTADTQYF TGTGCCAGCAGCTTAGCGGGGGGGACAGCAGATACGCAGTATTTT TRBV11-2 - - TRBJ2-3
CASRLSGAGGKLFF TGTGCCAGCAGGCTAAGTGGAGCAGGGGGCAAACTGTTTTTT TRBV6-5 TRBD1 - TRBJ1-4
CASSSGQDVIADTQYF TGTGCCAGCAGCTCGGGACAGGACGTAATTGCAGATACGCAGTATTTT TRBV3-1/TRBV3-2 TRBD1 - TRBJ2-3
CASNQDRDRYNEQFF TGTGCCAGCAACCAAGACAGGGATCGATACAATGAGCAGTTCTTC TRBV7-9 TRBD1 - TRBJ2-1
CASTKGVPNGYTF TGTGCCAGTACCAAAGGGGTTCCCAATGGCTACACCTTC TRBV19 - - TRBJ1-2
CASRVNGGAVVQYF TGTGCCAGCAGAGTCAACGGGGGGGCCGTAGTTCAGTACTTC TRBV6-5 TRBD2 - TRBJ2-4
CASSLSSLRDGYTF TGTGCCAGCAGCTTAAGTTCTCTGCGTGATGGCTACACCTTC TRBV11-2 - - TRBJ1-2
CASSWQRTGKSPLHF TGTGCCAGCAGTTGGCAACGGACAGGGAAGTCACCCCTCCACTTT TRBV27 TRBD1 - TRBJ1-6
CASSFALAGSDTQYF TGTGCCAGCAGCTTTGCCCTAGCGGGTTCGGATACGCAGTATTTT TRBV5-4 TRBD2 - TRBJ2-3
CASSNGPGGNSPLHF TGTGCCAGCAGTAACGGCCCGGGGGGAAATTCACCCCTCCACTTT TRBV6-5 - once TRBJ1-6
CSCIGYQETQYF TGCAGCTGCATCGGGTACCAAGAGACCCAGTACTTC TRBV29-1 - once TRBJ2-5
CASSYRQGTPTLHF TGTGCCAGCAGTTACAGGCAGGGGACCCCCACCCTCCACTTT TRBV6-5 - - TRBJ1-6
CSPLLGSNQPQHF TGCAGCCCGCTCCTGGGGAGTAATCAGCCCCAGCATTTT TRBV29-1 - - TRBJ1-5
CASSPIAGGPGEQFF TGTGCCAGCAGCCCGATAGCGGGGGGGCCGGGTGAGCAGTTCTTC TRBV6-5 TRBD2 - TRBJ2-1
CAIKRSPPDGYTF TGTGCCATCAAGAGGAGCCCTCCGGATGGCTACACCTTC TRBV10-3 - - TRBJ1-2
CASRAQGALKTEAFF TGTGCCAGCAGAGCACAGGGGGCCCTGAAGACTGAAGCTTTCTTT TRBV7-8 TRBD1 - TRBJ1-1
CASKVGGPSYNSPLHF TGTGCCAGCAAAGTGGGGGGGCCCTCCTATAATTCACCCCTCCACTTT TRBV27 - - TRBJ1-6
CASSRPGTGGSTEAFF TGTGCCAGCAGCCGTCCCGGGACAGGGGGGAGCACTGAAGCTTTCTTT TRBV5-5 TRBD1 - TRBJ1-1
CASTPSWAEQIEAFF TGTGCCAGCACTCCCTCCTGGGCAGAACAAATTGAAGCTTTCTTT TRBV6-5 - once TRBJ1-1
CASATRYSQGSEKLFF TGTGCTAGTGCCACCAGGTACAGCCAGGGTTCAGAAAAACTGTTTTTT TRBV12-5 - - TRBJ1-4
CASSPFAGATSYNQPQHF TGCGCCAGCAGCCCTTTCGCGGGGGCCACATCTTACAATCAGCCCCAGCATTTT TRBV4-1 - - TRBJ1-5
CASSRDRGGTGELFF TGTGCCAGCAGTCGAGACAGGGGAGGCACCGGGGAGCTGTTTTTT TRBV6-5 TRBD1 - TRBJ2-2
CASSLQGLGTEAFF TGTGCCAGCAGTTTACAGGGTCTCGGCACTGAAGCTTTCTTT TRBV6-5 - - TRBJ1-1
CASSLEAGSGYTQYF TGTGCCAGCAGCTTAGAAGCGGGGAGCGGGTATACGCAGTATTTT TRBV11-3 TRBD2 - TRBJ2-3
CASRTLGPGGAGGYTF TGTGCCAGCAGAACTCTTGGCCCAGGGGGCGCGGGTGGCTACACCTTC TRBV7-8 TRBD1 - TRBJ1-2
CATSRDSSSTDTQYF TGTGCCACCAGCAGGGACAGTTCTAGCACAGATACGCAGTATTTT TRBV15 - - TRBJ2-3
CATSDEPSRGRGIYNEQFF TGTGCCACCAGTGATGAACCTTCCAGGGGGCGCGGCATCTACAATGAGCAGTTCTTC TRBV24-1 TRBD1 - TRBJ2-1
CATTPGTGPYEQYF TGTGCCACTACCCCCGGGACAGGCCCCTACGAGCAGTACTTC TRBV6-5 TRBD1 - TRBJ2-7
CSARDSYEQYF TGCAGTGCTCGGGACTCCTACGAGCAGTACTTC TRBV20-1 - once TRBJ2-7
CASSLGRRAGGTDTQYF TGTGCCAGCAGCTTGGGGCGGAGAGCGGGGGGCACAGATACGCAGTATTTT TRBV7-2 TRBD2 once TRBJ2-3
CASSLDGGTGNTIYF TGCGCCAGCAGCTTGGATGGGGGGACTGGAAACACCATATATTTT TRBV5-1 - - TRBJ1-3
CASSVYTGSSYNEQFF TGTGCCAGTAGTGTTTATACGGGAAGCTCCTACAATGAGCAGTTCTTC TRBV19 - - TRBJ2-1
CASRTGTGDEKLFF TGTGCCAGCAGGACCGGGACAGGGGATGAAAAACTGTTTTTT TRBV6-6 TRBD1 - TRBJ1-4
CASSSWTEAGETQYF TGCGCCAGCAGCTCCTGGACGGAGGCCGGAGAGACCCAGTACTTC TRBV5-1 - - TRBJ2-5
CASSPPASGGIAGANVLTF TGTGCCAGCTCACCACCCGCTAGCGGGGGGATCGCTGGGGCCAACGTCCTGACTTTC TRBV18 TRBD2 - TRBJ2-6
CASSSGGYSGTGELFF TGCGCCAGCAGTAGCGGGGGGTACTCAGGGACCGGGGAGCTGTTTTTT TRBV10-1 TRBD2 - TRBJ2-2
CASSFGTGNYGYTF TGTGCCAGCAGCTTTGGTACGGGAAACTATGGCTACACCTTC TRBV5-5 - - TRBJ1-2
CASSPGGGGTEAFF TGCGCCAGCAGCCCGGGTGGGGGAGGCACTGAAGCTTTCTTT TRBV5-1 - few TRBJ1-1
CASSPQGSSYNEQFF TGTGCCAGCAGTCCACAGGGAAGCTCCTACAATGAGCAGTTCTTC TRBV7-2 - - TRBJ2-1
CASSEQGTIAKNIQYF TGTGCCAGCAGCGAACAGGGAACCATAGCCAAAAACATTCAGTACTTC TRBV11-2 - once TRBJ2-4
CASSSGQGLAKNIQYF TGTGCCAGCAGCTCTGGACAGGGACTAGCCAAAAACATTCAGTACTTC TRBV5-4 TRBD1 many TRBJ2-4
CASSQDQGIRELFF TGTGCCAGCAGCCAAGATCAGGGGATCCGGGAGCTGTTTTTT TRBV4-2 - - TRBJ2-2
CASSRTGVDKNIQYF TGTGCCAGCAGTCGGACAGGGGTTGACAAAAACATTCAGTACTTC TRBV27 TRBD1 - TRBJ2-4
CASSPLNNPRAGANVLTF TGTGCCAGCTCACCACTGAACAACCCCCGGGCTGGGGCCAACGTCCTGACTTTC TRBV18 - - TRBJ2-6
CASTPLLASGGGNQPQHF TGTGCCAGTACTCCACTCCTAGCCTCTGGAGGGGGCAATCAGCCCCAGCATTTT TRBV19 - - TRBJ1-5
CASSLQGVGNTIYF TGTGCCAGCAGCTTACAGGGAGTGGGAAACACCATATATTTT TRBV5-4 - - TRBJ1-3
CASSPGVYGYTF TGTGCCAGCAGCCCAGGGGTATATGGCTACACCTTC TRBV7-9 - - TRBJ1-2
CASSPNDGGFAFSDTQYF TGTGCCAGCTCACCAAATGACGGGGGTTTTGCGTTTTCTGATACGCAGTATTTT TRBV18 - - TRBJ2-3
CASSTENSGNTIYF TGTGCCAGCAGTACAGAGAACTCTGGAAACACCATATATTTT TRBV28 - few TRBJ1-3
CASSPGFLGDIGGDTQYF TGTGCCAGCAGCCCCGGGTTCCTCGGGGACATTGGGGGAGATACGCAGTATTTT TRBV7-9 - once TRBJ2-3
CASSLPDSYEQYF TGTGCCAGCAGCTTGCCGGACAGCTACGAGCAGTACTTC TRBV5-6 - - TRBJ2-7
CASSVEGLAGGETQYF TGTGCCAGCAGCGTAGAGGGACTAGCGGGGGGAGAGACCCAGTACTTC TRBV9 TRBD2 - TRBJ2-5
CASSLDRVATEAFF TGTGCCAGCAGTTTAGACAGGGTAGCGACTGAAGCTTTCTTT TRBV3-1/TRBV3-2 TRBD1 few TRBJ1-1